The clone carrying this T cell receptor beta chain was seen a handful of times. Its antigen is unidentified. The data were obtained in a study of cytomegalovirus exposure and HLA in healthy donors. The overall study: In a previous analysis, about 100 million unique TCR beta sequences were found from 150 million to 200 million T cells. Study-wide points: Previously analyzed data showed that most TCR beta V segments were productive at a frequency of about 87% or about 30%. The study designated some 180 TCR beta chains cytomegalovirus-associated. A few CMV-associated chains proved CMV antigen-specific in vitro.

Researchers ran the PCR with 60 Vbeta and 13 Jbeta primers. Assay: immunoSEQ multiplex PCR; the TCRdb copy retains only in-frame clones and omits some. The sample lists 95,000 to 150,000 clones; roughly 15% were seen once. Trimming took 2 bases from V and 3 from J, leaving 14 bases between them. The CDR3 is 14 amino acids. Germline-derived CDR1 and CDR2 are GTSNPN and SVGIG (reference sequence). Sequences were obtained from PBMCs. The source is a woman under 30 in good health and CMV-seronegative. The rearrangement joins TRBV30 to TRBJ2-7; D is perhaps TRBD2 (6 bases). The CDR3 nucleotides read TGTGCCTGGAGTCCCTCCGGACTAAACTACGAGCAGTACTTC. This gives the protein CAWSPSGLNYEQYF. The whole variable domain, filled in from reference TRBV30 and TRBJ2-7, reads SQTIHQWPATLVQPVGSPLSLECTVEGTSNPNLYWYRQAAGRGLQLLFYSVGIGQISSEVPQNLSASRPQDRQFILSSKKLLLSDSGFYLCAWSPSGLNYEQYFGPGTRLTVT.